The source of this TCR beta chain is a study of radiotherapy plus CTLA-4 blockade in lung cancer. Focal radiation plus CTLA-4 blockade with ipilimumab was administered to patients who had chemo-refractory metastatic non-small-cell lung cancer. Sequenced by immunoSEQ multiplex PCR; TCRdb stores in-frame clones only, minus some. The sample gives 65,000 to 95,000 clones, around 90% of which show up once; about 0.95% is in the top ten. Study results and caveats: Tumor-derived TCR clones expanded in blood after radiotherapy plus ipilimumab.

The junction had 7 bases not matched to a gene; V was cut back by 3 bases and J by 1 base. CDR1 and CDR2 from the germline V gene are SGHRS and YFSETQ. This CDR3 has 18 residues. Concerning this clone: No antigen is known for it.

J is TRBJ2-6 and V is TRBV5-1; 10 bases fit TRBD1. The sample in question was peripheral blood, obtained from a patient treated with radiotherapy plus ipilimumab. This receptor was obtained from a human donor with non-small cell lung cancer who had stable disease on radiotherapy plus ipilimumab. CDR3 loop: CASSSAGTGASGANVLTF. In DNA form, the CDR3 reads TGCGCCAGCAGCTCGGCCGGGACAGGGGCTTCTGGGGCCAACGTCCTGACTTTC.